Shown below are 22 T cell receptor beta chains from a single sample sequenced in a study of T cell responses to AZD1222 COVID-19 vaccine. Sequenced by immunoSEQ multiplex PCR; TCRdb stores in-frame clones only, minus some. The sample yields 100,000 to 150,000 clones, roughly nine tenths seen once. Sequencing was performed on peripheral blood, taken on day 0 of AZD1222 vaccination. The receptor set was obtained from an adult in good health.

The chain is built from TRBV5-5 and TRBJ2-5; D is ambiguous. Deletions cut 0 bases from V and 4 bases from J, with 10 bases between. CDR3 size: 14 residues. Germline V gives CDR1 SGHKS, CDR2 YYEKEE (reference sequence). The CDR3 DNA follows: TGTGCCAGCAGCTTGGACGGCTACGGAGAGACCCAGTACTTC. Its translation: CASSLDGYGETQYF.

CDR3 in DNA: TGTGCCAGCAGCCCCCGGGACAGCTATGGCTACACCTTC. Amino acid sequence: CASSPRDSYGYTF. The rearrangement uses TRBV7-9 and TRBJ1-2; 7 bases align to TRBD1. The CDR3 sequence is 13 residues long. V lost 5 bases, J lost 4 bases, and 4 bases stayed unmatched. CDR1 and CDR2 from the germline V gene are SEHNR and FQNEAQ (reference sequence).

As concerns this clone: Other nucleotide sequences from this sample produce the same CDR3. The V call is TRBV9, the J call TRBJ2-3; TRBD2 matches at 7 bases. From germline, CDR1 is SGDLS and CDR2 YYNGEE. Trimming cost V 0 bases and J 4 bases; bases outside gene matches: 2. CDR3 length equals 14 residues. The CDR3 region is CASSVAGGADTQYF. As DNA, the CDR3 is TGTGCCAGCAGCGTAGCGGGGGGAGCAGATACGCAGTATTTT.

CDR3 DNA sequence: TGTGCCAGCAGCCACACAGGGGGAACTGAAGCTTTCTTT. Amino acids: CASSHTGGTEAFF. V gene TRBV3-1 (or the pseudogene TRBV3-2) combines with J gene TRBJ1-1; 8 bases are shared with TRBD1. Trimming removed 3 bases from V and 5 bases from J; junction bases left unmatched: 2. CDR3 size: 13 residues. Germline CDR1 is LGHDT and CDR2 is YNNKEL (reference sequence).

This clone has only one observation. At the DNA level, this CDR3 is encoded by other sequences in the same sample as well. The chain combines TRBV12-3 or TRBV12-4 with TRBJ1-2; a weak D match, TRBD1 (5 bases). There are 13 residues in the CDR3. Trimming removed 4 bases from V and 3 bases from J, with 9 bases in between. CDR3 amino acids: CASSSQGYYGYTF. The CDR3 region has the DNA TGTGCCAGCAGTTCCCAGGGTTACTATGGCTACACCTTC.

This rearrangement joins TRBV24-1 to TRBJ1-5; no firm D call. CDR3 size: 13 residues. Germline values: CDR1 KGHDR, CDR2 SFDVKD. V dropped 5 bases and J dropped 0 bases, with 4 bases sitting between them. The CDR3 sequence is CATSVDSNQPQHF. DNA of the CDR3: TGTGCCACCAGTGTGGATAGCAATCAGCCCCAGCATTTT.

The chain links TRBV28 to TRBJ1-3, with no clear D. The CDR3 is 14 amino acids. Trimming stripped 6 bases from V and 3 bases from J, with 12 bases between. Germline V CDR1 and CDR2: MDHEN, SYDVKM. In DNA form, the CDR3 reads TGTGCCAGCAGCCCCCATGGAAGTGGAAACACCATATATTTT. Protein sequence: CASSPHGSGNTIYF.

This chain connects TRBV29-1 to TRBJ2-5; D not resolved. V lost 4 bases and J lost 1, with 7 bases in between. Germline V gene lookup returns CDR1 SQVTM and CDR2 ANQGSEA. CDR3 length: 12 amino acids. The CDR3 DNA follows: TGCAGCGTTGTCGGCACCCAAGAGACCCAGTACTTC. Protein product: CSVVGTQETQYF.

The chain carries TRBV28 and TRBJ2-3; TRBD2 matches 8 bases. V lost 6 bases to trimming and J lost 0 bases; unmatched junction nucleotides: 5. The CDR3 extends over 15 amino acids. Germline-derived CDR1 and CDR2 are MDHEN and SYDVKM. CDR3 loop: CASRSGGPSTDTQYF. CDR3 nucleotides: TGTGCCAGCAGGAGCGGGGGACCTAGCACAGATACGCAGTATTTT.

The CDR3: CASSLVPSGELFF. Written as DNA, the CDR3 is TGTGCCAGCAGCTTAGTTCCCTCCGGGGAGCTGTTTTTT. The chain employs TRBV11-3 and TRBJ2-2; no definite D call. This CDR3 comprises 13 residues. Germline-derived CDR1 and CDR2 are SGHNT and YENEEA. The V end was cut by 1 base, the J end by 6 bases, with 6 bases between.

The J gene is TRBJ1-1, the V gene TRBV2; D is undetermined. V gave up 7 bases and J gave up 0 bases, with 6 bases separating them. The germline CDR1 and CDR2 sequences are SNHLY and FYNNEI. The CDR3 consists of 12 residues. CDR3 bases: TGTGCCAGCACCCGGATGAACACTGAAGCTTTCTTT. Its translation is CASTRMNTEAFF.

V and J are TRBV5-1 and TRBJ1-4; D gene ambiguous. The CDR3 runs 15 residues. Between the trimmed V and J ends, which lost 4 bases and 8 bases, there was a span of 18 bases. Germline assignment: CDR1 SGHRS and CDR2 YFSETQ. The CDR3 DNA sequence: TGCGCCAGCAGCCCTTACCCGGGGTCGGGGGAAAAACTGTTTTTT. It codes for CASSPYPGSGEKLFF.

The chain couples TRBV28 to TRBJ1-4, with 10 bases lining up with TRBD1. The trim removed 6 bases at V and 7 bases at J, leaving 5 bases unmatched. CDR3 length: 14 residues. Germline CDR1 reads MDHEN; CDR2 reads SYDVKM. DNA for the CDR3: TGTGCCAGCAGACCGACAGGGGGCTTTGAAAAACTGTTTTTT. Translating gives CASRPTGGFEKLFF.

V gene TRBV19 combines with J gene TRBJ2-5; D gene uncertain. This CDR3 is 11 amino acids long. In germline, CDR1 is LNHDA, CDR2 SQIVND (reference sequence). Trimming cost V 8 bases and J 5 bases, with 9 bases left between them. The CDR3 bases are TGTGCCAGTGGGTACGGGGAGACCCAGTACTTC. Encoded protein: CASGYGETQYF.

V is TRBV12-3 or TRBV12-4 and J is TRBJ1-2; 7 nucleotides align to TRBD1. The CDR3 has 13 residues. The ends lost 3 bases at V and 4 bases at J; junction bases unmatched: 2. The DNA for the CDR3 is TGTGCCAGCAGTTTGGGACAGTTCTATGGCTACACCTTC. It specifies CASSLGQFYGYTF.

The V and J genes are TRBV5-1 and TRBJ2-5, with D tentatively TRBD2 (6 bases). CDR3 length: 16 residues. Trimming shortened V by 4 bases and J by 5 bases, and 21 bases separated the two germline ends. Germline V lookup: CDR1 SGHRS, CDR2 YFSETQ. CDR3 nucleotides: TGCGCCAGCAGCGACGATCCGGGACTCCCGAGTGAGACCCAGTACTTC. It yields the protein CASSDDPGLPSETQYF.

The rearrangement links TRBV6-5 to TRBJ1-2; TRBD1 matches at 10 bases. V was pared by 5 bases and J by 8 bases, with 11 bases of the junction left unmatched. This CDR3 is built from 15 residues. The germline CDR1 and CDR2 sequences are MNHEY and SVGAGI. CDR3 nucleotide sequence: TGTGCCAGCAGTAGACAGGGGGCATCCTTTATGGGCTACACCTTC. It specifies CASSRQGASFMGYTF.

The V and J genes are TRBV13 and TRBJ2-1, with 13 positions matching TRBD2. The CDR3 spans 15 residues. V was pared by 5 bases and J by 4 bases, with 2 bases of the junction left unmatched. The germline gives CDR1 PRHDT, CDR2 FYEKMQ (reference sequence). The CDR3 DNA reads TGTGCCAGCAGCGCGGGACTAGCGGGGTACAATGAGCAGTTCTTC. Amino acids: CASSAGLAGYNEQFF.

This clone was detected only a few times. V and J are TRBV7-8 and TRBJ1-2; D is unresolved. Trimming stripped 5 bases from V and 8 bases from J, with 12 bases between. Germline CDR1 SGHVS, CDR2 FQNEAQ. The CDR3 is 12 residues long. CDR3 amino acids: CASSRRGVGYTF. The CDR3 DNA is TGTGCCAGCAGCCGACGTGGGGTGGGCTACACCTTC.

The V gene is TRBV28, the J gene TRBJ2-5; maybe TRBD2 (5 bases). The CDR3 consists of 13 residues. The V end lost 5 bases, the J end lost 3 bases, and 10 bases lay between the germline ends. CDR1 and CDR2 (germline): MDHEN, SYDVKM. CDR3 protein: CASSTPGKETQYF. CDR3 coding DNA: TGTGCCAGCAGTACACCGGGGAAAGAGACCCAGTACTTC. The whole variable domain, filled in from reference TRBV28 and TRBJ2-5, reads DVKVTQSSRYLVKRTGEKVFLECVQDMDHENMFWYRQDPGLGLRLIYFSYDVKMKEKGDIPEGYSVSREKKERFSLILESASTNQTSMYLCASSTPGKETQYFGPGTRLLVL.

The rearrangement uses TRBV10-3 and TRBJ1-2; weak D call: TRBD1 (6 bases). This CDR3 spans 15 amino acids. V was trimmed by 4 bases and J by 4 bases, leaving 16 bases between them. Germline V lookup: CDR1 ENHRY, CDR2 SYGVKD. The CDR3 region has the DNA TGTGCCATCAGTGGAACAGGGCTGTCCGGCTATGGCTACACCTTC. Protein product: CAISGTGLSGYGYTF.

V usage is TRBV14 and J usage is TRBJ2-5; D might be TRBD1 or TRBD2, each matching 5 bases. CDR3 length equals 16 residues. V shed 3 bases and J shed 2 bases, with 16 bases lying between them. Germline values: CDR1 SGHDN, CDR2 FVKESK. The CDR3 nucleotides are TGTGCCAGCAGCCACCCCCGGGACCGCGAACAAGAGACCCAGTACTTC. Protein sequence: CASSHPRDREQETQYF.